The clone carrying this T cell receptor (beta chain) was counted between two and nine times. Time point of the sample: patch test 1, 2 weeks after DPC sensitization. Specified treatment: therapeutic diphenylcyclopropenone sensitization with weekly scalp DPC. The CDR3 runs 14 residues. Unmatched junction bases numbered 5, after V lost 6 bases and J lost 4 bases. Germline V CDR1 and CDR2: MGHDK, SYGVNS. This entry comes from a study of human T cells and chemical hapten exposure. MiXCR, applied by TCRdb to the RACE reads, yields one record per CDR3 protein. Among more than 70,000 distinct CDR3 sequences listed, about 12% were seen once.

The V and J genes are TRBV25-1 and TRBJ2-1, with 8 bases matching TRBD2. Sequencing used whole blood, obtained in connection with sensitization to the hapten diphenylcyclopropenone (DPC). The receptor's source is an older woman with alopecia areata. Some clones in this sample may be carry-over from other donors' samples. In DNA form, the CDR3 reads TGTGCCAGCAGGTTTAGCGGGGCGTACAATGAGCAGTTCTTC. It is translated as CASRFSGAYNEQFF.